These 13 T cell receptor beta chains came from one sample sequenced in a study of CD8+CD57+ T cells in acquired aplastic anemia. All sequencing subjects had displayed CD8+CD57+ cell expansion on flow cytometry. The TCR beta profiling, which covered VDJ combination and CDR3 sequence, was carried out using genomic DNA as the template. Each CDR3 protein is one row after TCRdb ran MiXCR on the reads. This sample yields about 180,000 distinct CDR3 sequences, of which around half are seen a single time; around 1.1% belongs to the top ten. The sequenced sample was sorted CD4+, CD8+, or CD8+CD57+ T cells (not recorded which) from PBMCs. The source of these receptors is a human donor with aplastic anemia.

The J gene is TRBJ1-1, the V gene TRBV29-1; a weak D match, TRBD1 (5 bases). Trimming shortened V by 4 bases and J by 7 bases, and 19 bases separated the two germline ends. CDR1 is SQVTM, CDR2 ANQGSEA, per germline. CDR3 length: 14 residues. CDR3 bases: TGCAGCGTTGTGGGGGTCCTCTCGGTGGGTGAAGCTTTCTTT. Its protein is CSVVGVLSVGEAFF.

CDR3 sequence (DNA): TGTGCCAGCAGCTTAGACTATAGACCCCAGCATTTT. Translation gives CASSLDYRPQHF. The J gene is TRBJ1-5, the V gene TRBV7-9; no clear D. In germline, CDR1 is SEHNR, CDR2 FQNEAQ (reference sequence). Between the trimmed V and J ends, which lost 1 base and 10 bases, there was a span of 8 bases. This CDR3 spans 12 amino acids.

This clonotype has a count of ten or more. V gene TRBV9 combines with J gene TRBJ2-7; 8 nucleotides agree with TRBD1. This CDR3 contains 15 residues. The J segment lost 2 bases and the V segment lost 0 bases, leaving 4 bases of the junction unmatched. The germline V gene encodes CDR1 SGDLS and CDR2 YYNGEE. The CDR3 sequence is CASSVDGTGTYEQYF. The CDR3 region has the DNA TGTGCCAGCAGCGTAGATGGGACAGGTACCTACGAGCAGTACTTC.

The CDR3 loop reads CASSQDFPRGYNEQFF. CDR3 DNA sequence: TGCGCCAGCAGCCAAGATTTCCCGCGGGGGTACAATGAGCAGTTCTTC. The genes are TRBV4-1 and TRBJ2-1, with TRBD2 matching over 7 bases. The junction had 6 bases not matched to a gene; V was cut back by 0 bases and J by 4 bases. The CDR3 is 16 amino acids. The germline gives CDR1 MGHRA, CDR2 YSYEKL.

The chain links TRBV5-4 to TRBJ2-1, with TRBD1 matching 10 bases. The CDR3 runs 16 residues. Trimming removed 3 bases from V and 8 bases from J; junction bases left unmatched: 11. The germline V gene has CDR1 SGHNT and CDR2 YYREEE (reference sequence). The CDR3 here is CASSSDWTGGGDEQFF. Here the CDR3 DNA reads TGTGCCAGCAGCTCGGACTGGACAGGGGGAGGGGATGAGCAGTTCTTC.

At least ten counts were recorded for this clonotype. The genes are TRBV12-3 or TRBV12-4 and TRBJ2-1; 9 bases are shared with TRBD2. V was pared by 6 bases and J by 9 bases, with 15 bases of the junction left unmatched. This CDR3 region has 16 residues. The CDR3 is CASRSSGSGGRGEQFF. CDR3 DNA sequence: TGTGCCAGCAGATCTTCTGGTAGCGGGGGCCGAGGTGAGCAGTTCTTC.

CDR3 coding DNA: TGTGCCACCAGCGGACTAGCGGGGGCCAGCTCCTACAATGAGCAGTTCTTC. As protein: CATSGLAGASSYNEQFF. This sequence joins TRBV24-1 and TRBJ2-1, with TRBD2 matching over 13 bases. The CDR3 length is 17 residues. J was trimmed by 0 bases and V by 7 bases; bases with no gene match: 5. The germline V gene encodes CDR1 KGHDR and CDR2 SFDVKD.

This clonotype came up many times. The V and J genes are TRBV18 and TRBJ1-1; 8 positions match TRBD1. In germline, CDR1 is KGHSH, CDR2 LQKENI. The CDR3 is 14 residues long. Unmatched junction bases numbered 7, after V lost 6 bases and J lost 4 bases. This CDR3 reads CASSQSGTGTEAFF. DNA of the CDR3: TGTGCCAGCTCCCAGTCAGGGACAGGCACTGAAGCTTTCTTT.

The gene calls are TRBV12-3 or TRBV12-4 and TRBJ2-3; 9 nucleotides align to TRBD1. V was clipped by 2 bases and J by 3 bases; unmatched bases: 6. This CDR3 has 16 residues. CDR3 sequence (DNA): TGTGCCAGCAGTTTATACAGGGGGCGCGGAACAGATACGCAGTATTTT. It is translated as CASSLYRGRGTDTQYF.

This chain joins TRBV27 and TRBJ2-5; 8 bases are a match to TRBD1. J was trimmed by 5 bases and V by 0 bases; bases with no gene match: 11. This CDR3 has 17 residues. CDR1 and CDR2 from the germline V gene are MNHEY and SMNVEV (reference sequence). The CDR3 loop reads CASSLSTGGWIRETQYF. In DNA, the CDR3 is TGTGCCAGCAGTTTATCCACAGGGGGATGGATCCGGGAGACCCAGTACTTC.

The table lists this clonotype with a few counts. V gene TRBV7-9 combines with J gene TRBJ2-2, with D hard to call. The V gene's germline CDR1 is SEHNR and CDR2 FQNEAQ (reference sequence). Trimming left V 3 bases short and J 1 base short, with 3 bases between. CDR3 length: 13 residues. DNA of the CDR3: TGTGCCAGCAGCTTTGAGAACACCGGGGAGCTGTTTTTT. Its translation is CASSFENTGELFF.

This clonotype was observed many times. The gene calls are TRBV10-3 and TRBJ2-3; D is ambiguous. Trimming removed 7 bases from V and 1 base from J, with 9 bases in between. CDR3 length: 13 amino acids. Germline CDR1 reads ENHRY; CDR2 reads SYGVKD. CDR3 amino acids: CAIMGTGTDTQYF. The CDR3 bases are TGTGCCATCATGGGAACGGGCACAGATACGCAGTATTTT.

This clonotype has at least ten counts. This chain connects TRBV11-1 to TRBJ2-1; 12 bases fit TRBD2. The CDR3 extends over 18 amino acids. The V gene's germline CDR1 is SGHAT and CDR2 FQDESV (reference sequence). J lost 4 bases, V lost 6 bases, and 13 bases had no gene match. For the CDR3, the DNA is TGTGCCAGCAGGCCTCATTGGGCTAGCGGGGGGGCTTACAATGAGCAGTTCTTC. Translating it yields CASRPHWASGGAYNEQFF.